The rows below give T cell receptor beta chains drawn from one sample of a study of control samples from healthy donors and cancer patients. Clones were sequenced by immunoSEQ multiplex PCR, and TCRdb holds only the in-frame ones, with some missing. The sample lists under 150,000 clones; just over 90% were seen once. The source material was PBMCs. All receptors derive from a man aged 45 to 65 with head and neck cancer. Both conserved end residues are part of each CDR3. Each record gives: V gene, CDR3 protein.

>TRBV6-5
CASRYIRAAEAFF
>TRBV7-2
CASSPRGTRGYEQYF
>TRBV7-9
CASSSQGAGRTEAFF
>TRBV7-9
CASSLATVDNEQFF
>TRBV6-1
CASSEGHPDTQYF
>TRBV28
CASSLQGSNEKLFF
>TRBV12-5
CASGLVVGKGGLSYEQYF
>TRBV7-2
CASSLGAGLMGEQYF
>TRBV5-1
CASSLGPSVTGELFF
>TRBV18
CASSSPDSNQPQHF
>TRBV6-2/TRBV6-3
CASSYLSTEAFF
>TRBV7-2
CASSLGGTQAWGGYTF
>TRBV13
CASQLGAIGGEQYF
>TRBV6-1
CASSAPLGTSNEKLFF
>TRBV30
CAWRRPGQGALEETQYF
>TRBV9
CASSGQGGNQPQHF
>TRBV5-1
CASGQGSRETQYF
>TRBV7-9
CASGEAGAITDTQYF
>TRBV5-4
CASSPSGGDEKLFF
>TRBV4-3
CASSQAERGNEQFF
>TRBV12-3/TRBV12-4
CASAERGDETQYF
>TRBV24-1
CATSAYRDNEQFF
>TRBV27
CASSPPVGYGNEQFF
>TRBV10-3
CAISRLGRDYTF
>TRBV5-6
CASRGRDPRSGLYGYTF
>TRBV9
CASSPGGTDTQYF
>TRBV5-1
CASRDSGEKLFF
>TRBV28
CASITVNTEAFF
>TRBV3-1/TRBV3-2
CASSQAGEGQNGYTF
>TRBV7-9
CAISDFLLQNEKLFF
>TRBV7-2
CASTEGGLNTEAFF
>TRBV11-2
CASSRTDTQYF
>TRBV19
CASRDRATDTQYF
>TRBV4-1
CASRGPTDTQYF
>TRBV28
CASSLYKGATGNTIYF
>TRBV5-6
CASSLSGQETQYF
>TRBV30
CAWSTGTGINQPQHF
>TRBV29-1
CSVEIAGTEKLFF
>TRBV5-1
CASSLDGVKGYGYTF
>TRBV19
CASSWTGGHTGELFF
>TRBV19
CASSIGWPRDTQYF
>TRBV5-5
CASSWGVTSYEQYF
>TRBV7-9
CASSPGLPVNSPLHF